This record looks at one TCR beta chain sequence and its context. Its antigen is unknown. V dropped 4 bases and J dropped 1 base, with 11 bases sitting between them. This CDR3 contains 14 residues. Germline lookup yields CDR1 SGHRS and CDR2 YFSETQ. Sequencing used immunoSEQ v3. Each library reached roughly 2 million read pairs, or roughly 4.5-6.5 million at deep level. Repertoires were generated with immunoSEQ multiplex PCR, while TCRdb's copy carries only in-frame clones and drops some. The data contain tens of thousands of clones, around 80% of them singletons. These data belong to a study of TIL therapy for anti-PD-1-resistant metastatic lung cancer. Turning to the study itself: Tumor harvest preceded PD-1/PD-L1 blockade, followed by nivolumab treatment.

Time point here: pre-treatment sample, taken before nivolumab and TIL therapy. The study, taken as a whole, reports: After infusion, TIL clonotypes partly replaced peripheral T cells and declined over months.

The material was blood, obtained at baseline. The chain recombines TRBV5-1 with TRBJ1-1; unclear D gene. This clonotype was sampled from a woman aged 30-79 years with non-small cell lung cancer. CDR3 coding DNA: TGCGCCAGCAGCCGGGCAGGAAGGAACACTGAAGCTTTCTTT. It specifies CASSRAGRNTEAFF.